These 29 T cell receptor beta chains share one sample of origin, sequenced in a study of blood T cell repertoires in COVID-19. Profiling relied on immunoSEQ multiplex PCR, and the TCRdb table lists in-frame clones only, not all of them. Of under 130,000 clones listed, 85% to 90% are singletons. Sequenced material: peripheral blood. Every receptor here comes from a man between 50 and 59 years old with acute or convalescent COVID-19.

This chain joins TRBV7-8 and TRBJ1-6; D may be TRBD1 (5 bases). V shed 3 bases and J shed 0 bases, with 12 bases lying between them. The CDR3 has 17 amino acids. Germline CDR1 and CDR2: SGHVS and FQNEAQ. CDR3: CASSFRQQSSYNSPLHF. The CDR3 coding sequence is TGTGCCAGCAGCTTTAGACAGCAGAGCTCCTATAATTCACCCCTCCACTTT. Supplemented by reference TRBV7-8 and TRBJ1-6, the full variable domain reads GAGVSQSPRYKVAKRGQDVALRCDPISGHVSLFWYQQALGQGPEFLTYFQNEAQLDKSGLPSDRFFAERPEGSVSTLKIQRTQQEDSAVYLCASSFRQQSSYNSPLHFGNGTRLTVT.

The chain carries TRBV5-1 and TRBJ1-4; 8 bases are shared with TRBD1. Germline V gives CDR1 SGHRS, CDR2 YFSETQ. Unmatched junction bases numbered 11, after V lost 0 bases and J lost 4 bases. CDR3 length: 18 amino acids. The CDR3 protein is CASSLDSGGVGLNEKLFF. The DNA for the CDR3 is TGCGCCAGCAGCTTGGATTCAGGGGGCGTGGGACTTAATGAAAAACTGTTTTTT.

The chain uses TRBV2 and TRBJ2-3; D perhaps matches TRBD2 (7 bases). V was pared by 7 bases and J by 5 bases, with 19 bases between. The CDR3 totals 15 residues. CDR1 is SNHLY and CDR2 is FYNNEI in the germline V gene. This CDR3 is CASTKRGAIQDTQYF. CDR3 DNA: TGTGCCAGCACGAAACGGGGGGCCATCCAAGATACGCAGTATTTT.

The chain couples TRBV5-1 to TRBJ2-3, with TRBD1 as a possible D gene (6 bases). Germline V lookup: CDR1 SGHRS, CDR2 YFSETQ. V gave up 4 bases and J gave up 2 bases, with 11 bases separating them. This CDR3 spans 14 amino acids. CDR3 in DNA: TGCGCCAGCAGCGAAGGACAGTACACAGATACGCAGTATTTT. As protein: CASSEGQYTDTQYF.

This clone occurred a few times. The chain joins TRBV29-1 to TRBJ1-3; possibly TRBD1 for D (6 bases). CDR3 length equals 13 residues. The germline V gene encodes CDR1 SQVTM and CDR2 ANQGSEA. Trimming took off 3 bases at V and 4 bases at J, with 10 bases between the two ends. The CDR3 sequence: CSVEGHGGNTIYF. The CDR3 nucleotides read TGCAGCGTTGAGGGACACGGCGGAAACACCATATATTTT. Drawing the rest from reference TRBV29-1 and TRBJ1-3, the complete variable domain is SAVISQKPSRDICQRGTSLTIQCQVDSQVTMMFWYRQQPGQSLTLIATANQGSEATYESGFVIDKFPISRPNLTFSTLTVSNMSPEDSSIYLCSVEGHGGNTIYFGEGSWLTVV.

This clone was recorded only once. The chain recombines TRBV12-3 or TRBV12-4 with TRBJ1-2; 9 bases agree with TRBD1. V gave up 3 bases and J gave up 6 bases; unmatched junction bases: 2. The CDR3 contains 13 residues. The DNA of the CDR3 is TGTGCCAGCAGTTTCGGGACAGGGCATGGCTACACCTTC. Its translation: CASSFGTGHGYTF.

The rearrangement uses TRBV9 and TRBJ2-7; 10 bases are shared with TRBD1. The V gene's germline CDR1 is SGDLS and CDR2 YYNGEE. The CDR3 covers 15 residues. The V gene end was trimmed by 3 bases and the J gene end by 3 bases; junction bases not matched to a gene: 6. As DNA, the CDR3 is TGTGCCAGCAGCGCCGGGACAGGGGCCCACTACGAGCAGTACTTC. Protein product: CASSAGTGAHYEQYF.

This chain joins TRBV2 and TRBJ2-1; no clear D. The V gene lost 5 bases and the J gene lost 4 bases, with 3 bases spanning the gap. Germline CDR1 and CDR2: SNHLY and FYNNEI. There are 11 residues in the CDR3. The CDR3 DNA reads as TGTGCCAGCAGTTCGTACAATGAGCAGTTCTTC. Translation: CASSSYNEQFF.

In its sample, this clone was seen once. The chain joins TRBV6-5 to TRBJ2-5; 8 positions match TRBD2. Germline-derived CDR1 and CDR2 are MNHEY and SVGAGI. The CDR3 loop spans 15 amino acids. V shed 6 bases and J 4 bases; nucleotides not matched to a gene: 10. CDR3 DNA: TGTGCCAGCAGCGACTCGTTTGCGGGAGGAGAGACCCAGTACTTC. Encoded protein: CASSDSFAGGETQYF.

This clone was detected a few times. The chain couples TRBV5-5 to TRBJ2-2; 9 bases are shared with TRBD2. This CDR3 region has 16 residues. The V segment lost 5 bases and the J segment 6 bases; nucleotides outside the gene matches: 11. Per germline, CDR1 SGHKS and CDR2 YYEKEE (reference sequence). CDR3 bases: TGTGCCAGCAGTGACAGGGCGGGAGGGCCGGCCGGGGAGCTGTTTTTT. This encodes CASSDRAGGPAGELFF.

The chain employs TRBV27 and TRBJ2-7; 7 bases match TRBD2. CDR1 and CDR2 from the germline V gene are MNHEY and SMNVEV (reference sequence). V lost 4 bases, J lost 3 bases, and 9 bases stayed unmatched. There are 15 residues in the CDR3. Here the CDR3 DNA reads TGTGCCAGCAGTTCCGACCGGGAGGCTGTCTACGAGCAGTACTTC. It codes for CASSSDREAVYEQYF.

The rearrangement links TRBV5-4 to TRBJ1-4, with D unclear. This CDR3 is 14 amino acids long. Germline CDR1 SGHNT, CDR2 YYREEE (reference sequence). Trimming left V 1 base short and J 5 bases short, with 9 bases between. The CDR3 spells CASSLWPGNEKLFF. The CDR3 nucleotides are TGTGCCAGCAGCTTGTGGCCCGGGAATGAAAAACTGTTTTTT.

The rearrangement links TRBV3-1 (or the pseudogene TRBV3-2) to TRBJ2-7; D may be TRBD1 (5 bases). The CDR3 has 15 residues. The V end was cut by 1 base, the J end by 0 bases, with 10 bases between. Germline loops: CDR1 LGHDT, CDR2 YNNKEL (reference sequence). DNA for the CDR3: TGTGCCAGCAGCCAAGGACAGCCGAGCTCCTACGAGCAGTACTTC. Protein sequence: CASSQGQPSSYEQYF.

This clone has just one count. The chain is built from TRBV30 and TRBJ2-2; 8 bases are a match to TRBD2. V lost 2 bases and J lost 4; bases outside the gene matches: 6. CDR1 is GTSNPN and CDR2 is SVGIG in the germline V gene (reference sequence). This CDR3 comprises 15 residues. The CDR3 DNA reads TGTGCCTGGAGTTATAACGGGGGGGGCACCGGGGAGCTGTTTTTT. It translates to CAWSYNGGGTGELFF.

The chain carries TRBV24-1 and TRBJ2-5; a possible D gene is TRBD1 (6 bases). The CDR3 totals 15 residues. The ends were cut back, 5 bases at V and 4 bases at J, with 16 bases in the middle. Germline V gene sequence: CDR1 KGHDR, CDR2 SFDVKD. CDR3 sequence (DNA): TGTGCCACCAGTGTTTCGACAGGAGGAGGAGAGACCCAGTACTTC. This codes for CATSVSTGGGETQYF.

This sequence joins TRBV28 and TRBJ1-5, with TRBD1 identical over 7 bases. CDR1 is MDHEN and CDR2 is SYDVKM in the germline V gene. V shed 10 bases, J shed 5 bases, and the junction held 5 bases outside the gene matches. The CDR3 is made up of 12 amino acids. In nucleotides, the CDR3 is TGTGCCATCCAGGGGGATTATCAGCCCCAGCATTTT. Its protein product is CAIQGDYQPQHF. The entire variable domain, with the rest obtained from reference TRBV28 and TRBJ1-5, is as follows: DVKVTQSSRYLVKRTGEKVFLECVQDMDHENMFWYRQDPGLGLRLIYFSYDVKMKEKGDIPEGYSVSREKKERFSLILESASTNQTSMYLCAIQGDYQPQHFGDGTRLSIL.

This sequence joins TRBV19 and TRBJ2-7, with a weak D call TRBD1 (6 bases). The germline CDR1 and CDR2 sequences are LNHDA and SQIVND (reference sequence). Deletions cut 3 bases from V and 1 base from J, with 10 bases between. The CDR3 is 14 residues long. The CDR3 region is CASSMGTSSYEQYF. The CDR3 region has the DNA TGTGCCAGTAGTATGGGGACATCTTCCTACGAGCAGTACTTC.

The CDR3 region is CASSIRDRSSSGANVLTF. CDR3 DNA sequence: TGCGCCAGCAGCATCCGGGACAGGTCGTCCTCTGGGGCCAACGTCCTGACTTTC. The rearrangement joins TRBV5-1 to TRBJ2-6, with TRBD1 matching over 8 bases. The CDR3 loop spans 18 amino acids. Trimming removed 4 bases from V and 0 bases from J; junction bases left unmatched: 9. Per germline, CDR1 SGHRS and CDR2 YFSETQ.

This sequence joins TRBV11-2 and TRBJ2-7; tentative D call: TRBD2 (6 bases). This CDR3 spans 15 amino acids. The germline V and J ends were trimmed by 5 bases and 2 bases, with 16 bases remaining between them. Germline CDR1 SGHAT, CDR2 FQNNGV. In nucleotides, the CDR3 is TGTGCCAGCAGCGAGACTAGATCCCCCACCTACGAGCAGTACTTC. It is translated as CASSETRSPTYEQYF. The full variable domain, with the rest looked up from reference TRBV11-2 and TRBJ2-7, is EAGVAQSPRYKIIEKRQSVAFWCNPISGHATLYWYQQILGQGPKLLIQFQNNGVVDDSQLPKDRFSAERLKGVDSTLKIQPAKLEDSAVYLCASSETRSPTYEQYFGPGTRLTVT.

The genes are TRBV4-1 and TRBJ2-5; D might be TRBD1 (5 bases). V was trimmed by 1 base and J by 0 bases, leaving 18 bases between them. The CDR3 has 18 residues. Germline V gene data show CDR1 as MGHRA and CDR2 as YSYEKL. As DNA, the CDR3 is TGCGCCAGCAGCCAAGGGCAGGGTTTAGGCTTGTACCAAGAGACCCAGTACTTC. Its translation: CASSQGQGLGLYQETQYF.

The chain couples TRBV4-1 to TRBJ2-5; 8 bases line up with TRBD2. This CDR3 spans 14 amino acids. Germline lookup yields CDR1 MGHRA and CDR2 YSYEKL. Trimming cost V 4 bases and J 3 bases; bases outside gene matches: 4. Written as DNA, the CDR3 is TGCGCCAGCAGCCCGGGGGGGTTAAAAGAGACCCAGTACTTC. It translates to CASSPGGLKETQYF.

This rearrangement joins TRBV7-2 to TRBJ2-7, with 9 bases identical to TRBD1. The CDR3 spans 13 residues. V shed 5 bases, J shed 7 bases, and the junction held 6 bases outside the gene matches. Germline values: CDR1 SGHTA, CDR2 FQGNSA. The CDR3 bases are TGTGCCAGCAGCGCCGGACAGGGGTGGGAGCAGTACTTC. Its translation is CASSAGQGWEQYF. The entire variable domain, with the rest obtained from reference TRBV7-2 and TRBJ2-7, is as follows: GAGVSQSPSNKVTEKGKDVELRCDPISGHTALYWYRQSLGQGLEFLIYFQGNSAPDKSGLPSDRFSAERTGGSVSTLTIQRTQQEDSAVYLCASSAGQGWEQYFGPGTRLTVT.

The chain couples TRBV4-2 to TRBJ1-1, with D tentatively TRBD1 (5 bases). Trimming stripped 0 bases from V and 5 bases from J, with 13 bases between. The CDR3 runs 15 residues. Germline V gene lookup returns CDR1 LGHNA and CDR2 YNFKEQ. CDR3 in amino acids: CASSQESGVWTEAFF. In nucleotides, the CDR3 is TGTGCCAGCAGCCAAGAATCGGGGGTATGGACTGAAGCTTTCTTT.

The CDR3 protein is CASSDPPDEKLFF. The CDR3 nucleotides read TGTGCCAGCAGTGACCCCCCGGATGAAAAACTGTTTTTT. The chain has TRBV2 and TRBJ1-4; D gene unclear. CDR1 SNHLY and CDR2 FYNNEI come from the germline V gene. Between the trimmed V and J ends, which lost 3 bases and 6 bases, there was a span of 8 bases. The CDR3 sequence is 13 residues long. Full variable domain (remainder filled in from reference TRBV2 and TRBJ1-4): EPEVTQTPSHQVTQMGQEVILRCVPISNHLYFYWYRQILGQKVEFLVSFYNNEISEKSEIFDDQFSVERPDGSNFTLKIRSTKLEDSAMYFCASSDPPDEKLFFGSGTQLSVL.

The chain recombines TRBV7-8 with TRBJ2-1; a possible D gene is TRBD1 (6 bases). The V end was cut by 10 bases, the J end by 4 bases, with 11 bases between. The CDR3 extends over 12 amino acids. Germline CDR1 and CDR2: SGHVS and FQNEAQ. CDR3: CAIATGYNEQFF. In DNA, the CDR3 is TGTGCCATCGCGACAGGTTACAATGAGCAGTTCTTC.

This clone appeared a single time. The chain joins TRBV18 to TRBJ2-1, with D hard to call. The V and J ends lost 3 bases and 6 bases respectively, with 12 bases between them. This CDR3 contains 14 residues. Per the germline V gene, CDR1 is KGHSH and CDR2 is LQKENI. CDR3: CASSPPARINEQFF. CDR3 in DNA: TGTGCCAGCTCACCTCCGGCCAGGATCAATGAGCAGTTCTTC. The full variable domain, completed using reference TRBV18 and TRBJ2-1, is NAGVMQNPRHLVRRRGQEARLRCSPMKGHSHVYWYRQLPEEGLKFMVYLQKENIIDESGMPKERFSAEFPKEGPSILRIQQVVRGDSAAYFCASSPPARINEQFFGPGTRLTVL.

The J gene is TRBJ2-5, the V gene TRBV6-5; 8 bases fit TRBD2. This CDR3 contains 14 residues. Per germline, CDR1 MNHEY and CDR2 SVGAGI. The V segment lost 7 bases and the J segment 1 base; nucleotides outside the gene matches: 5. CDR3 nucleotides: TGTGCCAGCACCAAGCGGGAGCGCCAAGAGACCCAGTACTTC. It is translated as CASTKRERQETQYF.

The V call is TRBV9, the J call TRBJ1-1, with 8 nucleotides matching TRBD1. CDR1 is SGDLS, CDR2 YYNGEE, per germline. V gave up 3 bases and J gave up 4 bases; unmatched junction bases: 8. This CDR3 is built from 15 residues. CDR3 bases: TGTGCCAGCAGCGCGCCCAGGGGGCAGAGCACTGAAGCTTTCTTT. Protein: CASSAPRGQSTEAFF. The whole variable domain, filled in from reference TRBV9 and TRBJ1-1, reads DSGVTQTPKHLITATGQRVTLRCSPRSGDLSVYWYQQSLDQGLQFLIQYYNGEERAKGNILERFSAQQFPDLHSELNLSSLELGDSALYFCASSAPRGQSTEAFFGQGTRLTVV.

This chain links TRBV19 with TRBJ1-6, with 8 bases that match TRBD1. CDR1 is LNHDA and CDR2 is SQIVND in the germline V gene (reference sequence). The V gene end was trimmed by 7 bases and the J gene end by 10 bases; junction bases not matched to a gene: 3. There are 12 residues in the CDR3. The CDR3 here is CASTDRGSPLHF. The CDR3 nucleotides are TGTGCCAGTACCGACAGGGGCTCACCCCTCCACTTT.